The 20 T cell receptor beta chains in this list originate from one sample, sequenced in a study of cytomegalovirus exposure and HLA in healthy donors. Vbeta (60) and Jbeta (13) primers were used in the PCR. This table comes from immunoSEQ multiplex PCR, and its TCRdb copy is limited to in-frame clones, with some not included. The sample has roughly 250,000 clones; approximately 84% are singletons. The specimen sequenced was PBMCs. The receptors here all came from a woman between 40 and 50 years old in good health and CMV-seropositive.

V and J are TRBV19 and TRBJ2-1, with 12 bases lining up with TRBD2. CDR3 size: 16 residues. Trimming took 1 base from V and 6 from J; bases not matched to a gene: 4. Germline CDR1 and CDR2: LNHDA and SQIVND (reference sequence). CDR3 DNA: TGTGCCAGTAGTATAGCCGGGACTAGCGGGCCCAATGAGCAGTTCTTC. This gives the protein CASSIAGTSGPNEQFF.

This clone is a singleton in its sample. The CDR3 region is CAISEKGGNTGELFF. CDR3 DNA: TGTGCCATCAGTGAGAAAGGAGGGAACACCGGGGAGCTGTTTTTT. The J gene is TRBJ2-2, the V gene TRBV10-3; D may be TRBD2 (5 bases). CDR1 ENHRY and CDR2 SYGVKD come from the germline V gene. The CDR3 extends over 15 amino acids. The V gene lost 2 bases and the J gene lost 1 base, with 8 bases spanning the gap.

On this clone: The junction departs from the called germline gene at one end, perhaps through a read error. Other DNA sequences in this sample translate to the same CDR3. The rearrangement links TRBV7-9 to TRBJ2-7; perhaps TRBD2 as D (5 bases). The CDR3 covers 15 residues. Germline V gene sequence: CDR1 SEHNR, CDR2 FQNEAQ (reference sequence). The CDR3 bases are TGTGCTAGCAGCTTCGTCGAGGGTAACTCCTACGAGCAGTACTTC. It codes for CASSFVEGNSYEQYF.

V usage is TRBV10-3 and J usage is TRBJ2-6; 7 nucleotides align to TRBD1. The V gene's germline CDR1 is ENHRY and CDR2 SYGVKD. The V segment lost 10 bases and the J segment 3 bases; nucleotides outside the gene matches: 9. The CDR3 runs 15 residues. CDR3 sequence: CATPTGAVGANVLTF. The CDR3, as DNA: TGTGCCACCCCCACAGGGGCGGTTGGGGCCAACGTCCTGACTTTC.

The CDR3 loop is CASSLGDRWYGYTF. CDR3 DNA: TGCGCCAGCAGCTTGGGGGACAGGTGGTATGGCTACACCTTC. The J gene is TRBJ1-2, the V gene TRBV5-1, with 8 bases that match TRBD1. This CDR3 contains 14 residues. V lost 0 bases to trimming and J lost 5 bases; unmatched junction nucleotides: 3. CDR1 is SGHRS, CDR2 YFSETQ, per germline. The full variable domain, completed using reference TRBV5-1 and TRBJ1-2, is KAGVTQTPRYLIKTRGQQVTLSCSPISGHRSVSWYQQTPGQGLQFLFEYFSETQRNKGNFPGRFSGRQFSNSRSEMNVSTLELGDSALYLCASSLGDRWYGYTFGSGTRLTVV.

This clone came up once. V and J are TRBV14 and TRBJ2-2; TRBD2 might be the D (5 bases). Germline CDR1 SGHDN, CDR2 FVKESK. The CDR3 has 15 amino acids. Trimming stripped 0 bases from V and 4 bases from J, with 9 bases between. Here the CDR3 reads CASSQEVRGTGELFF. The DNA for the CDR3 is TGTGCCAGCAGCCAAGAAGTTCGGGGCACCGGGGAGCTGTTTTTT.

This clone was counted a single time. V usage is TRBV19 and J usage is TRBJ2-2; D gene ambiguous. This CDR3 is built from 13 residues. Deletions cut 5 bases from V and 4 bases from J, with 8 bases between. Germline V lookup: CDR1 LNHDA, CDR2 SQIVND (reference sequence). The CDR3, as DNA: TGTGCCAGTAGTGCACTGAGCACCGGGGAGCTGTTTTTT. It specifies CASSALSTGELFF. Looking up the rest from reference TRBV19 and TRBJ2-2 gives the full variable domain: DGGITQSPKYLFRKEGQNVTLSCEQNLNHDAMYWYRQDPGQGLRLIYYSQIVNDFQKGDIAEGYSVSREKKESFPLTVTSAQKNPTAFYLCASSALSTGELFFGEGSRLTVL.

On this clone itself: The same CDR3 is also encoded by other DNA sequences in this sample. V is TRBV28 and J is TRBJ1-2; no firm D call. The V gene's germline CDR1 is MDHEN and CDR2 SYDVKM. This CDR3 contains 12 residues. V was clipped by 3 bases and J by 4 bases, with 6 bases between them. CDR3 loop: CASSLSSYGYTF. The CDR3 DNA is TGTGCCAGCAGTTTGTCCAGCTATGGCTACACCTTC.

The genes are TRBV7-2 and TRBJ1-1; no firm D call. V was shortened by 1 base and J by 1 base, with 7 bases between the two germline ends. This CDR3 comprises 14 residues. In germline, CDR1 is SGHTA, CDR2 FQGNSA. The CDR3 DNA reads as TGTGCCAGCAGCTTAGGGGAGGAGAACACTGAAGCTTTCTTT. Its protein is CASSLGEENTEAFF.

CDR3 nucleotides: TGTGCCAGCAGCGTACTAGCGGGAGTCGGGGAGCAGTACTTC. Protein sequence: CASSVLAGVGEQYF. This sequence joins TRBV7-2 and TRBJ2-7; 11 bases agree with TRBD2. Germline CDR1 and CDR2: SGHTA and FQGNSA. The CDR3 has 14 residues. The V segment lost 5 bases and the J segment 7 bases; nucleotides outside the gene matches: 7. Complete variable domain (other parts from reference TRBV7-2 and TRBJ2-7): GAGVSQSPSNKVTEKGKDVELRCDPISGHTALYWYRQSLGQGLEFLIYFQGNSAPDKSGLPSDRFSAERTGGSVSTLTIQRTQQEDSAVYLCASSVLAGVGEQYFGPGTRLTVT.

The rearrangement uses TRBV6-5 and TRBJ1-2; maybe TRBD1 (6 bases). Trimming removed 6 bases at V and 2 bases at J, with 16 bases between. CDR3 length equals 15 residues. Germline V lookup: CDR1 MNHEY, CDR2 SVGAGI. CDR3 sequence (DNA): TGTGCCAGCAGCCGAGAACAGGGTGGGAACTATGGCTACACCTTC. It codes for CASSREQGGNYGYTF.

The chain carries TRBV7-2 and TRBJ1-1; the D gene is possibly TRBD1 (5 bases). CDR1 SGHTA and CDR2 FQGNSA come from the germline V gene. The CDR3 loop spans 13 amino acids. Trimming took 5 bases from V and 8 from J, leaving 15 bases between them. In DNA, the CDR3 is TGTGCCAGCAGCGCCCGACAGAACTTCGAAGCTTTCTTT. Residues: CASSARQNFEAFF. Combining the CDR3 with reference TRBV7-2 and TRBJ1-1 gives the whole variable domain GAGVSQSPSNKVTEKGKDVELRCDPISGHTALYWYRQSLGQGLEFLIYFQGNSAPDKSGLPSDRFSAERTGGSVSTLTIQRTQQEDSAVYLCASSARQNFEAFFGQGTRLTVV.

This sequence joins TRBV13 and TRBJ2-5; 8 nucleotides align to TRBD1. V was clipped by 4 bases and J by 5 bases; unmatched bases: 3. CDR1 and CDR2 (germline): PRHDT, FYEKMQ (reference sequence). The CDR3 is 13 residues long. This CDR3 is CASSSGQGETQYF. The CDR3 DNA is TGTGCCAGCAGCTCAGGACAGGGTGAGACCCAGTACTTC.

The genes are TRBV30 and TRBJ1-5; no firm D call. The length of the CDR3 is 13 residues. V was clipped by 3 bases and J by 3 bases, with 9 bases between them. Germline lookup yields CDR1 GTSNPN and CDR2 SVGIG (reference sequence). The CDR3 reads CAWSGGYNQPQHF. Here the CDR3 DNA reads TGTGCCTGGAGCGGTGGTTACAATCAGCCCCAGCATTTT.

The rearrangement links TRBV4-3 to TRBJ2-2; the match to TRBD2 covers 9 bases. The germline gives CDR1 LGHNA, CDR2 YSLEER. The CDR3 loop spans 17 amino acids. Trimming at V came to 0 bases and at J to 4 bases, leaving 6 bases not matched to a gene. In DNA, the CDR3 is TGCGCCAGCAGCCAAGAATGGGGCGGGAGGGCCACCGGGGAGCTGTTTTTT. Protein product: CASSQEWGGRATGELFF.

This chain uses TRBV5-1 with TRBJ2-7, with 9 bases fitting TRBD1. V dropped 2 bases and J dropped 4; count of bases not matched to a gene: 7. The CDR3 totals 15 residues. Germline CDR1 is SGHRS and CDR2 is YFSETQ. The CDR3 region is CASSFLGQGEYEQYF. CDR3 bases: TGCGCCAGCAGCTTTTTGGGACAGGGCGAATACGAGCAGTACTTC.

The chain links TRBV28 to TRBJ1-4, with D unresolved. The germline V gene has CDR1 MDHEN and CDR2 SYDVKM. The V end lost 6 bases, the J end lost 4 bases, and 12 bases lay between the germline ends. This CDR3 has 14 amino acids. CDR3 DNA: TGTGCCAGCAGCATTCGGGGTGTTAATGAAAAACTGTTTTTT. It specifies CASSIRGVNEKLFF.

The rearrangement joins TRBV29-1 to TRBJ2-1; 10 nucleotides line up with TRBD1. The CDR3 sequence is 14 residues long. Per the germline V gene, CDR1 is SQVTM and CDR2 is ANQGSEA. V dropped 4 bases and J dropped 9; count of bases not matched to a gene: 9. The DNA for the CDR3 is TGCAGCGTTGGTGCGGGACAGGGGTTCAGTGAGCAGTTCTTC. It is translated as CSVGAGQGFSEQFF.

About this clone itself: At the DNA level, this CDR3 is encoded by other sequences in the same sample as well. The rearrangement uses TRBV19 and TRBJ2-5; 7 bases are a match to TRBD2. This CDR3 is 14 amino acids long. V lost 3 bases to trimming and J lost 2 bases; unmatched junction nucleotides: 3. The V gene's germline CDR1 is LNHDA and CDR2 SQIVND (reference sequence). Here the CDR3 DNA reads TGTGCCAGTAGTATTGGGGGAGGGCAAGAGACCCAGTACTTC. Its protein is CASSIGGGQETQYF.

V is TRBV20-1 and J is TRBJ1-1, with D possibly TRBD1 on 5 matching bases. Germline V gives CDR1 DFQATT, CDR2 SNEGSKA (reference sequence). This CDR3 is 11 amino acids long. The CDR3, as DNA: TGCAGCGGGGGAGAGAACACTGAAGCTTTCTTT. It is translated as CSGGENTEAFF.